These 22 T cell receptor beta chains originate from one sample sequenced in a study of blood T cell repertoires in COVID-19 (TCRdb year 2020). The receptor library was made with the immunoSEQ multiplex PCR assay. This is the immuneACCESS table as TCRdb keeps it, with only in-frame sequences that have V and J called. A part of the clones is gone; compared with another copy, unresolved V genes explain less than half, and the rest is unexplained. For this sample the table gives more than 200,000 clones, of which 88% were detected only once. The ten largest clones capture roughly 6.3% of the sample. The sample comprised peripheral blood. The receptors shown here come from a young woman with COVID-19, enrolled during active disease.

The chain couples TRBV7-2 to TRBJ2-7; TRBD1 aligns across 9 bases. Per the germline V gene, CDR1 is SGHTA and CDR2 is FQGNSA. This CDR3 has 16 residues. The trim removed 6 bases at V and 2 bases at J, leaving 11 bases unmatched. CDR3 sequence: CASSPQGAGNTYEQYF. CDR3 in DNA: TGTGCCAGCAGTCCACAGGGGGCAGGAAATACCTACGAGCAGTACTTC.

This sequence joins TRBV6-2 or TRBV6-3 and TRBJ1-2; TRBD1 aligns across 7 bases. CDR1 is MNHEY, CDR2 SVGEGT, per germline. CDR3 length equals 12 residues. V shed 0 bases and J 11 bases; nucleotides not matched to a gene: 3. The CDR3 spells CASSYSRQGYTF. CDR3 coding DNA: TGTGCCAGCAGTTACTCACGACAGGGATACACCTTC.

The chain links TRBV9 to TRBJ1-3; TRBD1 is a possible D gene (5 bases). Germline CDR1 SGDLS, CDR2 YYNGEE. The V end was cut by 2 bases, the J end by 0 bases, with 9 bases between. The length of the CDR3 is 15 residues. The DNA for the CDR3 is TGTGCCAGCAGCGTTACAGGAGCCTCTGGAAACACCATATATTTT. Protein: CASSVTGASGNTIYF.

This chain connects TRBV10-3 to TRBJ1-1, with TRBD1 matching 10 bases. CDR1 and CDR2 (germline): ENHRY, SYGVKD. The CDR3 is 14 residues long. Trimming removed 10 bases from V and 4 bases from J; junction bases left unmatched: 9. The CDR3 coding sequence is TGTGCCACCGGGACAGGGGATGGGAGCACTGAAGCTTTCTTT. Amino acid sequence: CATGTGDGSTEAFF.

The rearrangement uses TRBV5-1 and TRBJ2-1; the match to TRBD2 covers 8 bases. V shed 2 bases and J 5 bases; nucleotides not matched to a gene: 3. Germline CDR1 and CDR2: SGHRS and YFSETQ. The CDR3 consists of 14 residues. The chain's CDR3 is CASSFSAGDNEQFF. The CDR3 bases are TGCGCCAGCAGCTTCTCAGCGGGGGACAATGAGCAGTTCTTC.

The chain recombines TRBV19 with TRBJ1-1, with TRBD1 as a possible D gene (6 bases). V was pared by 8 bases and J by 3 bases, with 13 bases between. Germline CDR1 LNHDA, CDR2 SQIVND (reference sequence). This CDR3 has 13 residues. CDR3 region: CASAWGRDTEAFF. DNA for the CDR3: TGTGCCAGTGCATGGGGGCGGGACACTGAAGCTTTCTTT.

The chain employs TRBV7-9 and TRBJ1-3; 7 nucleotides match TRBD1. V lost 5 bases, J lost 5 bases, and 12 bases stayed unmatched. The germline V gene has CDR1 SEHNR and CDR2 FQNEAQ (reference sequence). The CDR3 spans 16 residues. DNA of the CDR3: TGTGCCAGCAGCCCACGTGCCGGGACAGCTAGAAACACCATATATTTT. Protein sequence: CASSPRAGTARNTIYF.

The rearrangement joins TRBV25-1 to TRBJ1-2; no firm D call. The CDR3 consists of 14 residues. Between the trimmed V and J ends, which lost 1 base and 5 bases, there was a span of 11 bases. Germline V gene data show CDR1 as MGHDK and CDR2 as SYGVNS. CDR3 loop: CASSEFQDSYGYTF. The CDR3 coding sequence is TGTGCCAGCAGTGAATTTCAGGATTCTTATGGCTACACCTTC.

The gene calls are TRBV5-1 and TRBJ1-3; 8 bases line up with TRBD1. The CDR3 contains 16 residues. CDR1 and CDR2 (germline): SGHRS, YFSETQ. V trimming: 0 bases; J trimming: 1 base; junction bases outside the gene matches: 3. Here the CDR3 DNA reads TGCGCCAGCAGCTTGGCAGGGGGCATATCTGGAAACACCATATATTTT. This codes for CASSLAGGISGNTIYF.

The gene calls are TRBV5-4 and TRBJ2-3; D is ambiguous. V dropped 0 bases and J dropped 0 bases, with 5 bases sitting between them. The CDR3 loop spans 14 amino acids. CDR1 is SGHNT and CDR2 is YYREEE in the germline V gene (reference sequence). In nucleotides, the CDR3 is TGTGCCAGCAGCTTGGAGCCTAGCACAGATACGCAGTATTTT. This gives the protein CASSLEPSTDTQYF. Variable domain in full (rest from reference TRBV5-4 and TRBJ2-3): ETGVTQSPTHLIKTRGQQVTLRCSSQSGHNTVSWYQQALGQGPQFIFQYYREEENGRGNFPPRFSGLQFPNYSSELNVNALELDDSALYLCASSLEPSTDTQYFGPGTRLTVL.

V usage is TRBV7-2 and J usage is TRBJ2-2; TRBD2 matches at 10 bases. J was trimmed by 5 bases and V by 3 bases; bases with no gene match: 3. The CDR3 runs 15 residues. Germline CDR1 reads SGHTA; CDR2 reads FQGNSA. CDR3 sequence: CASSFSGGRTGELFF. For the CDR3, the DNA is TGTGCCAGCAGCTTTAGCGGGGGGCGAACCGGGGAGCTGTTTTTT.

V is TRBV19 and J is TRBJ1-3; no clear D gene. Looked up from germline, CDR1 is LNHDA and CDR2 is SQIVND (reference sequence). V shed 3 bases and J shed 0 bases, with 9 bases lying between them. CDR3 size: 15 residues. The CDR3 DNA follows: TGTGCCAGTAGTATGGTACTCAACTCTGGAAACACCATATATTTT. As protein: CASSMVLNSGNTIYF.

The J gene is TRBJ2-7, the V gene TRBV7-9; 7 bases map to TRBD1. V was pared by 5 bases and J by 3 bases, with 7 bases of the junction left unmatched. Germline lookup yields CDR1 SEHNR and CDR2 FQNEAQ (reference sequence). The CDR3 sequence is 14 residues long. The CDR3 protein is CASSARQGRYEQYV. CDR3 coding DNA: TGTGCCAGCAGCGCCCGACAGGGCCGCTACGAGCAGTACGTC.

This sequence joins TRBV9 and TRBJ2-3; 8 bases fit TRBD1. The CDR3 totals 15 residues. CDR1 and CDR2 from the germline V gene are SGDLS and YYNGEE. Trimming cost V 4 bases and J 0 bases; bases outside gene matches: 4. The CDR3 protein is CASSPQGASTDTQYF. The CDR3 nucleotides are TGTGCCAGCAGCCCCCAGGGGGCGAGCACAGATACGCAGTATTTT.

The chain joins TRBV21-1 to TRBJ1-2. TRBV21-1 is listed as a pseudogene. This CDR3 is 15 amino acids long. The CDR3 nucleotides are TGTGCCAGCAGCAAATCCCTTTTAGATGTCTATGGCTACACCTTC. Translation gives CASSKSLLDVYGYTF.

The CDR3 spells CASQIALGGEKLFF. CDR3 DNA sequence: TGTGCCAGCCAAATCGCCTTAGGGGGCGAAAAACTGTTTTTT. This sequence joins TRBV27 and TRBJ1-4; 7 nucleotides align to TRBD1. CDR3 length: 14 amino acids. V lost 8 bases to trimming and J lost 8 bases; unmatched junction nucleotides: 11. The germline CDR1 and CDR2 sequences are MNHEY and SMNVEV (reference sequence).

CDR3 protein: CANSVGQQETQYF. In nucleotides, the CDR3 is TGTGCCAATTCGGTAGGACAACAAGAGACCCAGTACTTC. The V call is TRBV6-5, the J call TRBJ2-5; D is possibly TRBD1 (5 bases). V was pared by 10 bases and J by 2 bases, with 14 bases between. From germline, CDR1 is MNHEY and CDR2 SVGAGI. The CDR3 runs to 13 residues.

CDR3 protein: CASSLGGPTYGYTF. For the CDR3, the DNA is TGTGCCAGCTCCTTGGGGGGGCCTACCTATGGCTACACCTTC. The chain is built from TRBV28 and TRBJ1-2; possibly TRBD1 for D (6 bases). Per germline, CDR1 MDHEN and CDR2 SYDVKM. V lost 8 bases, J lost 4 bases, and 17 bases lay in between. The CDR3 is 14 amino acids.

V and J are TRBV4-3 and TRBJ1-4, with D tentatively TRBD1 (5 bases). V was cut by 0 bases and J by 3 bases, with 11 bases left in between. This CDR3 spans 16 amino acids. Germline V gene data show CDR1 as LGHNA and CDR2 as YSLEER. CDR3 region: CASSQDRRGPNEKLFF. The CDR3 nucleotides are TGCGCCAGCAGCCAAGATAGAAGGGGCCCTAATGAAAAACTGTTTTTT.

The rearrangement links TRBV6-2 or TRBV6-3 to TRBJ2-5; D not resolved. The germline V gene encodes CDR1 MNHEY and CDR2 SVGEGT. Trimming removed 1 base from V and 6 bases from J, with 15 bases in between. CDR3 length: 15 amino acids. The CDR3 region has the DNA TGTGCCAGCAGTTACTATGCCGCTAAAGATAAGACCCAGTACTTC. It is translated as CASSYYAAKDKTQYF.

This chain joins TRBV7-6 and TRBJ1-5, with D tentatively TRBD1 (5 bases). V lost 5 bases, J lost 6 bases, and 17 bases lay in between. Germline CDR1 reads SGHVS; CDR2 reads FNYEAQ. This CDR3 has 15 residues. This CDR3 is CASSAEEGRGQPQHF. The CDR3 coding sequence is TGTGCCAGCAGCGCCGAGGAGGGACGGGGTCAGCCCCAGCATTTT.

This rearrangement joins TRBV7-8 to TRBJ2-5, with TRBD2 identical over 11 bases. The CDR3 runs to 18 residues. Germline lookup yields CDR1 SGHVS and CDR2 FQNEAQ. Trimming took 1 base from V and 2 from J; bases not matched to a gene: 9. CDR3 loop: CASSLVTLSGGVQETQYF. The CDR3 nucleotides are TGTGCCAGCAGCTTAGTCACTCTTAGCGGGGGGGTTCAAGAGACCCAGTACTTC.